One sample yielded the 11 T cell receptor beta chains listed below, sequenced in a study of T cells after yellow fever vaccination. MiXCR, applied by TCRdb to the 5' RACE reads, yields one record per CDR3 protein. The sample consists of roughly 330,000 distinct CDR3 sequences, around 7.3% of them appearing once. The source material was PBMCs, sampled about 41 days after the first yellow fever vaccination. Every receptor here comes from a man aged 18 to 30 who received the YFV17D yellow fever vaccine.

This clonotype was observed many times. The rearrangement uses TRBV5-1 and TRBJ1-6, with D perhaps matching TRBD1 (5 bases). The V end lost 4 bases, the J end lost 7 bases, and 30 bases lay between the germline ends. CDR1 SGHRS and CDR2 YFSETQ come from the germline V gene. This CDR3 is 20 amino acids long. CDR3 DNA sequence: TGCGCCAGCAGCCGGGGGGTCCGGGACTTGTCTATCCACCCCAATTCACCCCTCCACTTT. Translation gives CASSRGVRDLSIHPNSPLHF.

CDR3 coding DNA: TGTGCCAGCAGCCAAGGGGGTCGCGGGGACACGTACGTC. It codes for CASSQGGRGDTYV. The chain links TRBV3-1 to TRBJ2-7, with D perhaps given as TRBD1 or TRBD2 (6 bases each). This CDR3 is 13 amino acids long. Germline-derived CDR1 and CDR2 are LGHDT and YNNKEL (reference sequence). V was pared by 1 base and J by 12 bases, with 16 bases between.

This clonotype came up a few times. J is TRBJ2-1 and V is TRBV25-1; 11 nucleotides line up with TRBD2. The CDR3 runs to 13 residues. Trimming removed 6 bases from V and 10 bases from J; junction bases left unmatched: 5. Per the germline V gene, CDR1 is MGHDK and CDR2 is SYGVNS. CDR3 in amino acids: CASRSSGGPEQFF. The CDR3 DNA reads TGTGCCAGCAGGTCTAGCGGGGGGCCCGAGCAGTTCTTC.

V is TRBV6-5 and J is TRBJ1-1; D is unresolved. Germline V gene data show CDR1 as MNHEY and CDR2 as SVGAGI. CDR3 size: 15 residues. The V gene lost 2 bases and the J gene lost 5 bases, with 15 bases spanning the gap. The CDR3 sequence is CASSYGPGFRTEAFF. The CDR3 nucleotides are TGTGCCAGCAGTTACGGCCCCGGGTTCAGGACTGAAGCTTTCTTT.

V and J are TRBV7-9 and TRBJ2-3; D tentatively fits TRBD1 or TRBD2 (5 bases each). The length of the CDR3 is 16 residues. Trimming removed 0 bases from V and 2 bases from J, with 12 bases in between. CDR1 is SEHNR, CDR2 FQNEAQ, per germline (reference sequence). CDR3 DNA: TGTGCCAGCAGCTTAGCCCCGACAGACTACACAGATACGCAGTATTTT. Translated, it gives CASSLAPTDYTDTQYF. Based on the CDR3 plus reference TRBV7-9 and TRBJ2-3, the full variable domain is DTGVSQNPRHKITKRGQNVTFRCDPISEHNRLYWYRQTLGQGPEFLTYFQNEAQLEKSRLLSDRFSAERPKGSFSTLEIQRTEQGDSAMYLCASSLAPTDYTDTQYFGPGTRLTVL.

In its sample, this clonotype was seen many times. The V gene is TRBV20-1, the J gene TRBJ1-1, with TRBD1 matching 7 bases. V lost 2 bases and J lost 3; bases outside the gene matches: 9. This CDR3 comprises 15 residues. Germline-derived CDR1 and CDR2 are DFQATT and SNEGSKA (reference sequence). The CDR3 nucleotides read TGCAGTGCTAGACCCCGACAGGGTTGGGACACTGAAGCTTTCTTT. Residues: CSARPRQGWDTEAFF.

CDR3 in amino acids: CATSDSLPGKGTDTQYF. Written as DNA, the CDR3 is TGTGCCACCAGTGACTCCTTGCCAGGGAAGGGCACAGATACGCAGTATTTT. V and J are TRBV24-1 and TRBJ2-3; a possible D gene is TRBD1 (5 bases). V was clipped by 4 bases and J by 1 base, with 17 bases between them. The germline V gene has CDR1 KGHDR and CDR2 SFDVKD. CDR3 length: 17 amino acids.

In this sample, this clonotype turned up many times. This chain connects TRBV7-9 to TRBJ2-5; TRBD1 is a possible D gene (6 bases). CDR3 size: 13 residues. Germline assignment: CDR1 SEHNR and CDR2 FQNEAQ (reference sequence). Trimming stripped 6 bases from V and 5 bases from J, with 13 bases between. The CDR3: CASSPQGSETQYF. The CDR3 region has the DNA TGTGCCAGCAGTCCACAGGGTTCGGAGACCCAGTACTTC. Full variable domain (outside the CDR3, taken from reference TRBV7-9 and TRBJ2-5): DTGVSQNPRHKITKRGQNVTFRCDPISEHNRLYWYRQTLGQGPEFLTYFQNEAQLEKSRLLSDRFSAERPKGSFSTLEIQRTEQGDSAMYLCASSPQGSETQYFGPGTRLLVL.

This CDR3 is CASSPRLAGGGNTQYF. CDR3 DNA: TGTGCCAGCAGCCCCAGACTAGCGGGGGGCGGGAATACGCAGTATTTT. This chain joins TRBV7-2 and TRBJ2-3, with 13 bases lining up with TRBD2. V was pared by 5 bases and J by 7 bases, with 9 bases of the junction left unmatched. The CDR3 loop spans 16 amino acids. Germline-derived CDR1 and CDR2 are SGHTA and FQGNSA.

The CDR3: CSVVQGAFYEQYF. The DNA for the CDR3 is TGCAGCGTTGTCCAGGGTGCTTTTTACGAGCAGTACTTC. This chain uses TRBV29-1 with TRBJ2-7, with D perhaps matching TRBD1 (5 bases). CDR1 and CDR2 from the germline V gene are SQVTM and ANQGSEA. The CDR3 sequence is 13 residues long. V lost 4 bases and J 4 bases, leaving 14 bases between the germline ends.

In this sample, this clonotype turned up a few times. V gene TRBV4-2 combines with J gene TRBJ2-6, with unresolved D. The V gene's germline CDR1 is LGHNA and CDR2 YNFKEQ. This CDR3 has 19 amino acids. Trimming removed 4 bases at V and 1 base at J, with 20 bases between. CDR3 DNA: TGTGCCAGCAGCCCAGGATCGGCCGGGTGGAATTCTGGGGCCAACGTCCTGACTTTC. Its translation: CASSPGSAGWNSGANVLTF.